Listed below are T cell receptor beta chains from one sample, sequenced in a study of tumor-infiltrating lymphocytes in primary liver carcinoma. TCRdb used MiXCR to reprocess the multiplex PCR reads, holding one entry per CDR3 protein. The sample shows about 78,000 distinct CDR3 sequences, roughly 69% of them seen only once. Sequencing used liver tumor tissue from sampling region 4. The receptor source for this set is a man aged 35-49 years with primary liver carcinoma and hepatitis B virus infection. Each CDR3 is given without its conserved first and last residue. The order of the fields is D gene, V gene, CDR3 length, J gene, clone size, CDR3 protein. D genes are given only for firm matches. Not every row has a clone size; where given, it reads once, few, many or a size class.

NA,TRBV6-5,16,TRBJ1-6,NA,ASSYSPFQWGDNSLLH
NA,TRBV29-1,11,TRBJ1-1,NA,SVGKETNTEAF
TRBD1,TRBV2,12,TRBJ2-2,NA,ASWGTGGTGELF
NA,TRBV4-1,14,TRBJ1-4,many,ASSRIYGGPNEKLF
TRBD2,TRBV6-6,12,TRBJ2-7,NA,ASIHALAGGEQY
NA,TRBV11-2,12,TRBJ1-6,NA,ASRLRGANSPPH
NA,TRBV10-2,16,TRBJ2-3,NA,ASSESWGPLTLTDTQY
NA,TRBV4-1,12,TRBJ2-5,NA,AISQDMLAETQY
NA,TRBV29-1,11,TRBJ2-1,NA,SVDICSYNEQF
NA,TRBV6-1,14,TRBJ2-1,once,TSTKGGLSSYSEQF
TRBD1,TRBV4-1,15,TRBJ1-6,once,ASNRSSGQTYNSPLH
NA,TRBV11-1,11,TRBJ2-7,NA,ASSLGAGNEQY
TRBD2,TRBV29-1,12,TRBJ2-7,NA,SVDRSSGNGEQY
TRBD2,TRBV4-1,11,TRBJ2-1,NA,ACSQAPPGGQF
TRBD1,TRBV29-1,13,TRBJ2-7,medium-sized,SAHLDPSGGDEQY
NA,TRBV7-9,12,TRBJ2-5,many,ASSLAGWEETQY